This T cell receptor beta chain was sequenced during a study of cytomegalovirus exposure and HLA in healthy donors. The primer mix had 60 Vbeta and 13 Jbeta primers. In the study's own analysis: Unique TCR beta chains totaled 65 million to 95 million in a later count, with approximately 10 million of them shared. Method: immunoSEQ multiplex PCR; TCRdb's copy keeps in-frame clones and lacks some. That table supplies the V and J calls and clone size; D and trimming were determined from the DNA. The table includes under 200,000 clones, around three quarters detected once. The CDR3 is 15 amino acids. From germline, CDR1 is MDHEN and CDR2 SYDVKM. V gave up 7 bases and J gave up 3 bases, with 19 bases separating them.

Sequenced: PBMCs. The V and J genes are TRBV28 and TRBJ2-7, with D possibly being TRBD2 (8 bases). The receptor comes from a woman aged 45 to 65 in good health and CMV-seronegative. The CDR3 nucleotides read TGTGCCAGCATTTCCCGGGACAGCGGGAGCTACGAGCAGTACTTC. Translating it yields CASISRDSGSYEQYF.